The 23 T cell receptor beta chains reported below all come from one sample, sequenced in a study of cytomegalovirus exposure and HLA in healthy donors. The PCR employed 60 Vbeta primers together with 13 Jbeta primers. The repertoire was sequenced with immunoSEQ multiplex PCR; TCRdb's copy has only in-frame clones and lacks some. The table records roughly 130,000 clones, roughly 79% of them present only once. The sample was PBMCs. These receptors were obtained from a woman in her fifties or sixties in good health and CMV-seronegative.

This clone appeared once. The genes are TRBV15 and TRBJ2-1, with D maybe TRBD2 (6 bases). Looked up from germline, CDR1 is LNHNV and CDR2 is YYDKDF (reference sequence). V was trimmed by 5 bases and J by 12 bases, leaving 14 bases between them. The CDR3 sequence is 12 residues long. CDR3 nucleotides: TGTGCCACCAGCGCCCGCGGGACTTCGCAGTTCTTC. Translation: CATSARGTSQFF.

The rearrangement uses TRBV7-2 and TRBJ2-1, with a possible D match to TRBD1 (6 bases). This CDR3 has 13 residues. Trimming pared 0 bases from V and 7 bases from J, leaving 7 bases between. Germline CDR1 SGHTA, CDR2 FQGNSA. CDR3 nucleotides: TGTGCCAGCAGCTTAGCCAGGGGTAATGAGCAGTTCTTC. Translated: CASSLARGNEQFF.

This rearrangement joins TRBV20-1 to TRBJ2-1; D remains unclear. Trimming left V 5 bases short and J 5 bases short, with 7 bases between. The germline V gene has CDR1 DFQATT and CDR2 SNEGSKA (reference sequence). The CDR3 loop spans 11 amino acids. CDR3 region: CSALRNNEQFF. The CDR3 nucleotides are TGCAGTGCTCTGAGGAACAATGAGCAGTTCTTC.

J is TRBJ2-2 and V is TRBV28, with 12 nucleotides matching TRBD2. V lost 3 bases and J lost 5; bases outside the gene matches: 10. Germline V CDR1 and CDR2: MDHEN, SYDVKM. The CDR3 has 18 residues. Here the CDR3 DNA reads TGTGCCAGCAGTTTCAGACTAGCGGGAGTCGGGGGAACCGGGGAGCTGTTTTTT. It codes for CASSFRLAGVGGTGELFF. Combining the CDR3 with reference TRBV28 and TRBJ2-2 gives the whole variable domain DVKVTQSSRYLVKRTGEKVFLECVQDMDHENMFWYRQDPGLGLRLIYFSYDVKMKEKGDIPEGYSVSREKKERFSLILESASTNQTSMYLCASSFRLAGVGGTGELFFGEGSRLTVL.

This chain connects TRBV5-4 to TRBJ2-1; possible D gene TRBD1, 5 bases. The CDR3 is 13 amino acids. Trimming left V 3 bases short and J 5 bases short, with 9 bases between. Germline-derived CDR1 and CDR2 are SGHNT and YYREEE (reference sequence). Here the CDR3 reads CASSSLRDNEQFF. The CDR3 region has the DNA TGTGCCAGCAGCTCCCTCAGGGACAATGAGCAGTTCTTC.

The V gene is TRBV5-6, the J gene TRBJ1-4; 8 bases are shared with TRBD1. The CDR3 length is 16 residues. The germline V gene has CDR1 SGHDT and CDR2 YYEEEE. V lost 0 bases, J lost 8 bases, and 9 bases stayed unmatched. CDR3 coding DNA: TGTGCCAGCAGCTTGGCCGGGGCAGGGGGCCAAGAAAAACTGTTTTTT. This encodes CASSLAGAGGQEKLFF.

Only a few counts were recorded for this clone. The chain couples TRBV2 to TRBJ1-5; D gene unclear. This CDR3 has 15 amino acids. With 5 bases removed from V and 4 bases from J, the gap between germline ends came to 15 bases. Germline CDR1 is SNHLY and CDR2 is FYNNEI. CDR3 amino acids: CASSPPGSPNQPQHF. In nucleotides, the CDR3 is TGTGCCAGCAGTCCTCCGGGGTCTCCTAATCAGCCCCAGCATTTT.

J is TRBJ2-1 and V is TRBV7-9; tentatively, D is TRBD2 (5 bases). V was cut by 5 bases and J by 0 bases, with 8 bases left in between. Germline CDR1 is SEHNR and CDR2 is FQNEAQ (reference sequence). This CDR3 region has 14 residues. CDR3 bases: TGTGCCAGCAGCGCTGGGAGCTCCTACAATGAGCAGTTCTTC. Translation gives CASSAGSSYNEQFF.

This clone was observed a handful of times. The CDR3 coding sequence is TGTGCCAGCAGTATTCGACAGGGGGGACGGGAGCAGTACTTC. Its translation is CASSIRQGGREQYF. The gene calls are TRBV6-1 and TRBJ2-7, with TRBD1 identical over 9 bases. The CDR3 is 14 residues long. V gave up 5 bases and J gave up 7 bases; unmatched junction bases: 9. CDR1 is MNHNS and CDR2 is SASEGT in the germline V gene.

The chain employs TRBV28 and TRBJ2-5; D is perhaps TRBD2 (5 bases). Trimming cost V 7 bases and J 11 bases, with 29 bases left between them. The CDR3 spans 16 residues. Germline V gene data show CDR1 as MDHEN and CDR2 as SYDVKM. CDR3 bases: TGTGCCAGCACCGAGGGTGTCCGGAACCCACAGTTGGAGCAGTACTTC. It specifies CASTEGVRNPQLEQYF.

J is TRBJ1-5 and V is TRBV19, with TRBD1 matching over 12 bases. Unmatched junction bases numbered 3, after V lost 8 bases and J lost 4 bases. The CDR3 is 14 residues long. Germline-derived CDR1 and CDR2 are LNHDA and SQIVND (reference sequence). CDR3 nucleotides: TGTGCCAGTGGGACAGGGGGCGAAAATCAGCCCCAGCATTTT. Amino acids: CASGTGGENQPQHF. The full variable domain, its missing parts supplied by reference TRBV19 and TRBJ1-5, is DGGITQSPKYLFRKEGQNVTLSCEQNLNHDAMYWYRQDPGQGLRLIYYSQIVNDFQKGDIAEGYSVSREKKESFPLTVTSAQKNPTAFYLCASGTGGENQPQHFGDGTRLSIL.

The chain has TRBV30 and TRBJ1-2; the D gene is possibly TRBD1 (5 bases). The CDR3 runs to 13 residues. Germline CDR1 and CDR2: GTSNPN and SVGIG (reference sequence). V was trimmed by 2 bases and J by 7 bases, leaving 14 bases between them. CDR3 in DNA: TGTGCCTGGAGTCCCCTAACAGGTTGTGGCTACACCTTC. Its protein product is CAWSPLTGCGYTF. Combining the CDR3 with reference TRBV30 and TRBJ1-2 gives the whole variable domain SQTIHQWPATLVQPVGSPLSLECTVEGTSNPNLYWYRQAAGRGLQLLFYSVGIGQISSEVPQNLSASRPQDRQFILSSKKLLLSDSGFYLCAWSPLTGCGYTFGSGTRLTVV.

In its sample, this clone was seen once. The rearrangement links TRBV25-1 to TRBJ1-6; 9 bases match TRBD1. CDR3 length: 15 amino acids. Germline values: CDR1 MGHDK, CDR2 SYGVNS. V lost 4 bases, J lost 6 bases, and 4 bases stayed unmatched. The CDR3: CASSGGQGANSPLHF. CDR3 DNA: TGTGCCAGCAGTGGGGGACAGGGTGCTAATTCACCCCTCCACTTT.

CDR3 sequence reads: CASSWAHTDTQYF. The CDR3 nucleotides read TGTGCCAGCAGTTGGGCACACACAGATACGCAGTATTTT. V usage is TRBV7-3 and J usage is TRBJ2-3; D uncertain. Germline V CDR1 and CDR2: SGHTA, FQGTGA. Trimming took 6 bases from V and 2 from J, leaving 9 bases between them. The CDR3 has 13 amino acids. The variable domain in full, with the rest retrieved from reference TRBV7-3 and TRBJ2-3, is GAGVSQTPSNKVTEKGKYVELRCDPISGHTALYWYRQSLGQGPEFLIYFQGTGAADDSGLPNDRFFAVRPEGSVSTLKIQRTERGDSAVYLCASSWAHTDTQYFGPGTRLTVL.

The chain employs TRBV5-1 and TRBJ1-2, with D perhaps TRBD1 (5 bases). CDR1 is SGHRS, CDR2 YFSETQ, per germline. Trimming took off 0 bases at V and 5 bases at J, with 5 bases between the two ends. This CDR3 has 12 amino acids. CDR3 region: CASSLEGYGYTF. In DNA form, the CDR3 reads TGCGCCAGCAGCTTGGAGGGGTATGGCTACACCTTC.

The chain is built from TRBV19 and TRBJ2-5; 8 bases agree with TRBD1. The germline gives CDR1 LNHDA, CDR2 SQIVND (reference sequence). The CDR3 consists of 13 residues. Unmatched junction bases numbered 3, after V lost 4 bases and J lost 5 bases. CDR3 residues: CASSRTGLETQYF. The CDR3 coding sequence is TGTGCCAGTAGTAGGACAGGGCTTGAGACCCAGTACTTC.

V usage is TRBV6-1 and J usage is TRBJ2-7, with 9 bases aligning to TRBD1. V shed 10 bases, J shed 4 bases, and the junction held 14 bases outside the gene matches. The germline V gene encodes CDR1 MNHNS and CDR2 SASEGT. This CDR3 has 15 residues. The CDR3 loop reads CAICGPGQGRYEQYV. In DNA form, the CDR3 reads TGTGCCATCTGTGGACCTGGACAGGGGAGATACGAGCAGTACGTC.

The chain uses TRBV6-1 and TRBJ1-4; 7 nucleotides match TRBD1. Losses at the gene ends were 1 base for V and 8 bases for J; bases not matched to a gene: 4. Germline-derived CDR1 and CDR2 are MNHNS and SASEGT. This CDR3 spans 14 amino acids. The CDR3 loop is CASSEGTGGEKLFF. The CDR3 coding sequence is TGTGCCAGCAGTGAAGGGACAGGCGGGGAAAAACTGTTTTTT.

DNA for the CDR3: TGTGCCAGCAGTGAACGTTGGGACGGGAGCTCTGGAAACACCATATATTTT. Translated, it gives CASSERWDGSSGNTIYF. The rearrangement joins TRBV6-1 to TRBJ1-3, with D possibly TRBD1 on 5 matching bases. Trimming left V 2 bases short and J 0 bases short, with 14 bases between. This CDR3 has 17 amino acids. The germline V gene encodes CDR1 MNHNS and CDR2 SASEGT.

This clone appeared a single time. The chain links TRBV6-1 to TRBJ1-4; D unresolved. Germline V CDR1 and CDR2: MNHNS, SASEGT. The CDR3 consists of 16 residues. The V and J ends lost 2 bases and 2 bases respectively, with 12 bases between them. The CDR3 nucleotides are TGTGCCAGCAGTGAATTAGGGAGGACCACTAATGAAAAACTGTTTTTT. Amino acids: CASSELGRTTNEKLFF.

The chain employs TRBV6-4 and TRBJ1-5; D is possibly TRBD1 (5 bases). The CDR3 has 15 residues. With 7 bases removed from V and 1 base from J, the gap between germline ends came to 14 bases. Germline CDR1 reads MRHNA; CDR2 reads SNTAGT. CDR3 nucleotides: TGTGCCAGCATATCTCAGGGTGAGAGCAATCAGCCCCAGCATTTT. As protein: CASISQGESNQPQHF.

The chain combines TRBV29-1 with TRBJ2-7; the D is unclear. The CDR3 spans 13 residues. The germline gives CDR1 SQVTM, CDR2 ANQGSEA. V lost 1 base and J 4 bases, leaving 11 bases between the germline ends. The CDR3 DNA is TGCAGCGTTGAAGTAAGAGACGGGTACGAGCAGTACTTC. It is translated as CSVEVRDGYEQYF.

The chain joins TRBV5-4 to TRBJ1-2, with 8 bases that match TRBD1. Per the germline V gene, CDR1 is SGHNT and CDR2 is YYREEE (reference sequence). The CDR3 runs to 13 residues. Trimming at V came to 2 bases and at J to 4 bases, leaving 1 base not matched to a gene. The CDR3 DNA follows: TGTGCCAGCAGCTTACAGGGGGGCTATGGCTACACCTTC. It encodes CASSLQGGYGYTF.